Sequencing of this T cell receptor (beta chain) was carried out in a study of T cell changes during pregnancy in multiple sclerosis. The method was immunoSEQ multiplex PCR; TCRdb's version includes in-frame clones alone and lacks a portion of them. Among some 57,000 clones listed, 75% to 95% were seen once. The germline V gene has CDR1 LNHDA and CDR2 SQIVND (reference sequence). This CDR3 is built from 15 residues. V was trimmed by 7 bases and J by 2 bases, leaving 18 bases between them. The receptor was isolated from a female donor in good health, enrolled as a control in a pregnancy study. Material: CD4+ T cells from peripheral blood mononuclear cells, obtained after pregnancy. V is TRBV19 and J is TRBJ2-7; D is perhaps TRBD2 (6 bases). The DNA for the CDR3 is TGTGCCAGTACCCCGGGGCGGGGAACTACCTACGAGCAGTACTTC. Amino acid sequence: CASTPGRGTTYEQYF.